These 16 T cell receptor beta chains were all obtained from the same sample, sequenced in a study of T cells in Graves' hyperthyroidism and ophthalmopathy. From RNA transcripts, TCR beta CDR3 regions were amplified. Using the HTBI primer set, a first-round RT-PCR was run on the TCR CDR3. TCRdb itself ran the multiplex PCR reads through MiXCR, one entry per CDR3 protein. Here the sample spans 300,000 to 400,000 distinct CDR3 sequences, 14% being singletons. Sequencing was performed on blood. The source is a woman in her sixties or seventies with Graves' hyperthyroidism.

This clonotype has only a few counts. The CDR3: CSASRVYNEQFF. The CDR3 bases are TGCAGTGCTAGCAGGGTTTACAATGAGCAGTTCTTC. The chain carries TRBV20-1 and TRBJ2-1; TRBD1 is a possible D gene (5 bases). This CDR3 spans 12 amino acids. With 3 bases removed from V and 4 bases from J, the gap between germline ends came to 7 bases. The germline V gene has CDR1 DFQATT and CDR2 SNEGSKA (reference sequence).

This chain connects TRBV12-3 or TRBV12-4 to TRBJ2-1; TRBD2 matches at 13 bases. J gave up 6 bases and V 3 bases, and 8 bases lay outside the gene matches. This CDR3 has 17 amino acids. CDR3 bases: TGTGCCAGCAGTTTGGGACTAGCGGGAATCCGAGGCAATGAGCAGTTCTTC. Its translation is CASSLGLAGIRGNEQFF.

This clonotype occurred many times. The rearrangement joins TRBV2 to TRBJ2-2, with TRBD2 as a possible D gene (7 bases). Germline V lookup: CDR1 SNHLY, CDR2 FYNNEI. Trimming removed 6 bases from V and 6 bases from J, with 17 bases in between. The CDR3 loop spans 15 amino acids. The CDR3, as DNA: TGTGCCAGCAGCACCGGACTAGGGGGTGCCGGGGAGCTGTTTTTT. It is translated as CASSTGLGGAGELFF.

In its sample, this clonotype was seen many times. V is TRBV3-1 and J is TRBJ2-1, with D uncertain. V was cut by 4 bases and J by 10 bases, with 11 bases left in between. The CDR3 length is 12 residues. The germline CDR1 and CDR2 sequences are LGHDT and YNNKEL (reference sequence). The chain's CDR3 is CASSPRVGEQFF. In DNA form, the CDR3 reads TGTGCCAGCAGCCCCAGAGTGGGCGAGCAGTTCTTC.

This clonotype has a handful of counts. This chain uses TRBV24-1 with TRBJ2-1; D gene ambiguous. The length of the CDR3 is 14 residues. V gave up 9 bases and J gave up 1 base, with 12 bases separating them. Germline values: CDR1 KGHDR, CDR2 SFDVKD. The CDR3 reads CATGWGTSYNEQFF. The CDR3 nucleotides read TGTGCCACCGGGTGGGGTACATCCTACAATGAGCAGTTCTTC.

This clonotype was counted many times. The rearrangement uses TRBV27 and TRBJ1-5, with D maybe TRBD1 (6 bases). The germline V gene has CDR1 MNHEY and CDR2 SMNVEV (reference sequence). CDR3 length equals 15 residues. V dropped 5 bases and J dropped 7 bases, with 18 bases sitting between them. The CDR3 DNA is TGTGCCAGCAGTCCCTCCGGCAGGGGAGGCCAGCCCCAGCATTTT. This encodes CASSPSGRGGQPQHF.

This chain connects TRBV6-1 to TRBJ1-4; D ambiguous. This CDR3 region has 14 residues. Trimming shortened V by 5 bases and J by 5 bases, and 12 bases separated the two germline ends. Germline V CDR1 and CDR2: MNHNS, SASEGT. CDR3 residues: CASSTEETNEKLFF. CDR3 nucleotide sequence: TGTGCCAGCAGTACGGAAGAAACCAATGAAAAACTGTTTTTT.

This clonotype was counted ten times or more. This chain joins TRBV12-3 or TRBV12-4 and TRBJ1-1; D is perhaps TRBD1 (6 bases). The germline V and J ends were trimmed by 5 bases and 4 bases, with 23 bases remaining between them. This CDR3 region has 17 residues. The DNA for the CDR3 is TGTGCCAGCAGTCACCTTGACTTGAGGGGGGGAGGCACTGAAGCTTTCTTT. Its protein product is CASSHLDLRGGGTEAFF.

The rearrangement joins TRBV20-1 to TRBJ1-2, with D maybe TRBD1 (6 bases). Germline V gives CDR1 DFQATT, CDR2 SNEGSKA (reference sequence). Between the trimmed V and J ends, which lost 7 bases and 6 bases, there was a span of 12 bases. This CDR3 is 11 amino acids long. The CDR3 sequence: CSGGPGDGYTF. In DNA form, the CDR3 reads TGCAGTGGGGGGCCCGGTGATGGCTACACCTTC.

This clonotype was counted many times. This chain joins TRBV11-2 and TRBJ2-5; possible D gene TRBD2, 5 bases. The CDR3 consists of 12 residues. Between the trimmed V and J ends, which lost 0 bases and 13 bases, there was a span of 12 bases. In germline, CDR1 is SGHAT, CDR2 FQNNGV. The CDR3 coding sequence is TGTGCCAGCAGCTTAGATCGGCTAGCCCTGTACTTC. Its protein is CASSLDRLALYF.

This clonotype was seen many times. This CDR3 reads CACRLAASTDTQYF. In nucleotides, the CDR3 is TGTGCCTGCCGACTAGCGGCTAGCACAGATACGCAGTATTTT. The V gene is TRBV28, the J gene TRBJ2-3, with 9 bases fitting TRBD2. The CDR3 runs to 14 residues. With V trimmed by 11 bases and J by 0 bases, 6 bases remained unmatched. Germline values: CDR1 MDHEN, CDR2 SYDVKM.

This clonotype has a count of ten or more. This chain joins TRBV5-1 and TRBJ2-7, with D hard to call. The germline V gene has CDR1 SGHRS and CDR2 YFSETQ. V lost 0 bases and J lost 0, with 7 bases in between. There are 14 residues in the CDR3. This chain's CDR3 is CASSLELVSYEQYF. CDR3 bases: TGCGCCAGCAGCTTGGAACTGGTCTCCTACGAGCAGTACTTC.

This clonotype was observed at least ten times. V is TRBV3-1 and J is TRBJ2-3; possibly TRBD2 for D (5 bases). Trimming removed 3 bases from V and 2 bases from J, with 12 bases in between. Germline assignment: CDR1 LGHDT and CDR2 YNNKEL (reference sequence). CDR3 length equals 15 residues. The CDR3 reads CASSHDGDPTDTQYF. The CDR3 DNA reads TGTGCCAGCAGCCACGACGGGGATCCCACAGATACGCAGTATTTT.

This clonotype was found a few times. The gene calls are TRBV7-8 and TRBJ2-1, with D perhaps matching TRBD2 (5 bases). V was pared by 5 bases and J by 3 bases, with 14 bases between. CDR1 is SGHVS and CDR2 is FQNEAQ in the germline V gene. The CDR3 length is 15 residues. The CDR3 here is CASSPDGVGYNEQFF. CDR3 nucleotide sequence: TGTGCCAGCAGCCCAGACGGGGTAGGCTACAATGAGCAGTTCTTC.

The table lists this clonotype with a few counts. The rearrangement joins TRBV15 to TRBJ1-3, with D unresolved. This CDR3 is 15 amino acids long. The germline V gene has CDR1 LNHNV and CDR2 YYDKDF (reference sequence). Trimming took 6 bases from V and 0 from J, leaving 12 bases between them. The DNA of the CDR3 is TGTGCCACCAGTATGTTCGGCAGCTCTGGAAACACCATATATTTT. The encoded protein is CATSMFGSSGNTIYF.

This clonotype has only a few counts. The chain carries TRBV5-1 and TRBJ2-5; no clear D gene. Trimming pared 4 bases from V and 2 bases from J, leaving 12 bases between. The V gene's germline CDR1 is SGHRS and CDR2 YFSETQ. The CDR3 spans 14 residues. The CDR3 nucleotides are TGCGCCAGCAGCGGAACGACACGGCAAGAGACCCAGTACTTC. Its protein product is CASSGTTRQETQYF.